The rows below give T cell receptor beta chains drawn from one sample of a study of cytotoxic CD8 clonotypes in ibrutinib-treated CLL. The table came from immunoSEQ multiplex PCR; TCRdb's copy has only in-frame clones and leaves some out. Of fewer than 300,000 clones listed, 60% to 80% are singletons. Specimen: PBMCs, collected at disease progression, from a patient treated with ibrutinib. All receptors derive from a human donor with chronic lymphocytic leukemia. Each CDR3 is given with its conserved first and last residue. The D gene is left open where the match is weak. Clone size is shown for a subset of rows, as once, few, many or a class of expanded clone.

d_call	j_call	clone_size	v_call	cdr3_nt	cdr3_aa
TRBD2	TRBJ2-3	.	TRBV5-1	TGCGCCAGCAGCTACCAAACTAGCGGGGGGGCATTAGATACGCAGTATTTT	CASSYQTSGGALDTQYF
TRBD1	TRBJ2-1	.	TRBV5-1	TGCGCCAGCAGCTTGGAAGGGGGCCCCCACAATGAGCAGTTCTTC	CASSLEGGPHNEQFF
.	TRBJ2-3	.	TRBV20-1	TGCAGTGCTAGTCACGGGGATACGCAGTATTTT	CSASHGDTQYF
TRBD2	TRBJ2-3	.	TRBV11-3	TGTGCCAGCAGGACGAGCGGGGGGCTTGGCACAGATACGCAGTATTTT	CASRTSGGLGTDTQYF
.	TRBJ2-2	.	TRBV7-9	TGTGCCAGCAGCCCTATAATCGGGGAGCTGTTTTTT	CASSPIIGELFF
.	TRBJ1-3	.	TRBV6-6	TGTGCCAGCAGTTCGGCTGGAAACACCATATATTTT	CASSSAGNTIYF
.	TRBJ1-5	.	TRBV6-6	TGTGCCAGCAGTACACCGGGACTTAATCAGCCCCAGCATTTT	CASSTPGLNQPQHF
TRBD2	TRBJ2-1	.	TRBV28	TGTGCCAGCAGTTTAGGGACTAGCAGGTGGAGTGAGCAGTTCTTC	CASSLGTSRWSEQFF
.	TRBJ1-2	.	TRBV6-1	TGTGCCAGCAGTGAACCGGGGACCGGGAAGAACTATGGCTACACCTTC	CASSEPGTGKNYGYTF
.	TRBJ1-2	.	TRBV6-1	TGTGCCAGCAGTGAAGCGGATGGGGTTTTCTATGGCTACACCTTC	CASSEADGVFYGYTF
.	TRBJ2-5	few	TRBV7-9	TGTGCCAGCAGCTTAGGACTCCAAGAGACCCAGTACTTC	CASSLGLQETQYF
.	TRBJ2-7	once	TRBV5-6	TGTGCCAGCAGCTCGGCCCCCGGAGCAAGGTCCTACGAGCAGTACTTC	CASSSAPGARSYEQYF
.	TRBJ2-5	.	TRBV6-1	TGTGCCAGCACCTGGGGGCAGACCCAGTACTTC	CASTWGQTQYF
TRBD2	TRBJ2-1	.	TRBV29-1	TGCAGCGTCGTCAAAATGCCTAGCGGGCCGGTCTTC	CSVVKMPSGPVF
TRBD2	TRBJ2-7	.	TRBV11-2	TGTGCCAGCAGCAATGGACTAGCGGGGAGGTACGAGCAGTACTTC	CASSNGLAGRYEQYF
.	TRBJ2-3	.	TRBV7-3	TGTGCCAGCAGCGAATCCAGGGGTACAGATACGCAGTATTTT	CASSESRGTDTQYF
.	TRBJ1-2	.	TRBV9	TGTGCCAGCAGCGTAGTGGGGCAGGGCCCGAACTATGGCTACACCTTC	CASSVVGQGPNYGYTF
TRBD1	TRBJ2-7	.	TRBV6-6	TGTGCCAGCAGTCTAGACAGGGGGCTGTCCTACGAGCAGTACTTC	CASSLDRGLSYEQYF
TRBD2	TRBJ2-2	few	TRBV5-1	TGCGCCAGCAGCCACGGACTAGAAAGGGACACCGGGGAGCTGTTTTTT	CASSHGLERDTGELFF
TRBD2	TRBJ2-7	few	TRBV7-6	TGTGCCAGCAGCTTAGAAGCGGGAGGCTACGAGCAGTACTTC	CASSLEAGGYEQYF
.	TRBJ2-5	.	TRBV28	TGTGCCAGCAGTTTCGTAGGGGTCAAAGAGACCCAGTACTTC	CASSFVGVKETQYF
.	TRBJ2-7	.	TRBV5-5	TGTGCCAGCAGCTTTGGGCCCTACGAGCAGTACTTC	CASSFGPYEQYF
.	TRBJ2-3	.	TRBV29-1	TGCAGCGTTGAAGATCAATCAGGGGCTCGAGAAGATACGCAGTATTTT	CSVEDQSGAREDTQYF
TRBD1	TRBJ1-5	.	TRBV6-6	TGTGCCAGCAGGAACCGGGACAGGGGGCAGCCCCAGCATTTT	CASRNRDRGQPQHF
.	TRBJ2-3	.	TRBV7-2	TGTGCCAGCAGCCGCCGGGACGGCGACACAGATACGCAGTATTTT	CASSRRDGDTDTQYF
TRBD1	TRBJ2-7	.	TRBV9	TGTGCCAGCGGGACAGGGGGCGCCGAGCAGTACTTC	CASGTGGAEQYF
TRBD2	TRBJ2-5	.	TRBV9	TGTGCCAGCAGCGTCGCTAGCGGGGCCTCGGAGACCCAGTACTTC	CASSVASGASETQYF
TRBD1	TRBJ2-7	.	TRBV6-6	TGTGCCAGCAGTTACTCCCAGGGGGCGCGGGAGCAGTACTTC	CASSYSQGAREQYF
.	TRBJ1-2	.	TRBV6-6	TGTGCCAGCAACACCCCGCCCCAGGGAGGCTATGGCTACACCTTC	CASNTPPQGGYGYTF
.	TRBJ2-1	.	TRBV9	TGTGCCAGCAGCGTTGGATCACGGGTGTACAATGAGCAGTTCTTC	CASSVGSRVYNEQFF
.	TRBJ1-1	.	TRBV2	TGTGCCAGCAGTGTAGGGGGGCGCGACACTGAAGCTTTCTTT	CASSVGGRDTEAFF
.	TRBJ2-2	.	TRBV5-1	TGCGCCAGCAGCGGCGTTGTGGGTATGGAAGGGGAGCTGTTTTTT	CASSGVVGMEGELFF
.	TRBJ2-7	.	TRBV7-9	TGTGCCAGCAGCTTATGGGCACAGCAAACTTACGAGCAGTACTTC	CASSLWAQQTYEQYF
TRBD2	TRBJ2-1	.	TRBV4-2	TGTGCCAGCAGCCAAGGACTAGCGGGGGGGCGATCTAACGAGCAGTTCTTC	CASSQGLAGGRSNEQFF
TRBD1	TRBJ2-7	.	TRBV6-5	TGTGCCAGCAGCCCGAGACAGGGGCACAACGAGCAGTACTTC	CASSPRQGHNEQYF
.	TRBJ2-7	few	TRBV7-2	TGTGCCAGCAGCTTCGCCGGGTTCTCCTACGAGCAGTACTTC	CASSFAGFSYEQYF
.	TRBJ2-1	.	TRBV6-1	TGTGCCAGCTGTACGAGTCCGGCGGGGCGCTATGAGCAGTTCTTC	CASCTSPAGRYEQFF
TRBD1	TRBJ2-1	.	TRBV7-6	TGTGCCAGCAGCCAGGAGACAGGGGGAACTTACAATGAGCAGTTCTTC	CASSQETGGTYNEQFF
.	TRBJ1-1	.	TRBV9	TGTGCCAGCAACCCTTTGGGTGGCACTGAAGCTTTCTTT	CASNPLGGTEAFF